This T cell receptor (beta chain) was identified in a study of T cells in tuberculosis. Overall study: In South Africa, adults with active tuberculosis were compared with IGRA-negative and latently infected IGRA-positive adolescents. Study-wide points: Classification accuracy was 87% (AUROC over 0.85) with the GMM-specific repertoire.

Each donor contributed 85,000 to 100,000 T cells on average, unsorted. The length of the CDR3 is 17 residues. Germline V gene lookup returns CDR1 SGHNT and CDR2 YYREEE (reference sequence). TCRdb's table, derived via immunoSEQ multiplex PCR, lists solely in-frame clones and lacks some. Found here are about 20,000 clones, approximately 90% of them singletons; the top ten hold 14% to 15%. Comments on this clone: Its specificity is not known. At one end the junction does not follow the germline gene, possibly because of a read error.

The sequence was obtained from a donor aged 5-35 years with latent tuberculosis or without tuberculosis infection. The sequenced sample consisted of PBMCs. The chain uses TRBV5-4 and TRBJ2-2, with TRBD2 matching 8 bases. CDR3 bases: TGTGCCAGTAGCTCGCCTGAGCGGGGGCCAAACACCGGGGAGCTGTTTTTT. Its translation: CASSSPERGPNTGELFF.